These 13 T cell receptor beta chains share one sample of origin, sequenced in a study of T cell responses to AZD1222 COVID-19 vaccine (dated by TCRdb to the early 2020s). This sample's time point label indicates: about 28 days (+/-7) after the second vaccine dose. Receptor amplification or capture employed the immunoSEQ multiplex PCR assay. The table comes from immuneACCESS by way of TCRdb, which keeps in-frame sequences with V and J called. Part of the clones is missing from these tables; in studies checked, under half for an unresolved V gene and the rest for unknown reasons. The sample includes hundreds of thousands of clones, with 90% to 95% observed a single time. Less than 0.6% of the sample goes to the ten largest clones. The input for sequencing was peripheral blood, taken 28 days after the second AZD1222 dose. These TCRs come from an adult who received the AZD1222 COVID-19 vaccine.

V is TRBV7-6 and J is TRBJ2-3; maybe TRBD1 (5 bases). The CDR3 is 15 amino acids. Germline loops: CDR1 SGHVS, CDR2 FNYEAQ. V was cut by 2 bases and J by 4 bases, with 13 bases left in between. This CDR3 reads CASSLRGRAPDTQYF. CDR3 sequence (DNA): TGTGCCAGCAGCTTAAGGGGTAGGGCCCCAGATACGCAGTATTTT.

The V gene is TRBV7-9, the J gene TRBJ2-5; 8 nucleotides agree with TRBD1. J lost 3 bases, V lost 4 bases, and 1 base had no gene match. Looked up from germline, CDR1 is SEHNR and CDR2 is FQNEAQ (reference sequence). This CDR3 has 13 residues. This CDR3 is CASSSDREETQYF. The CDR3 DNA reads TGTGCCAGCAGCTCGGACAGGGAAGAGACCCAGTACTTC.

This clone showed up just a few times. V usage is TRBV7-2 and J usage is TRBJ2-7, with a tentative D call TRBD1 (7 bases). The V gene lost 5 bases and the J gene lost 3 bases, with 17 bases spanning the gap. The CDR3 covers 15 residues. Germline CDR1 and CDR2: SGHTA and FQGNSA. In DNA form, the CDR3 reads TGTGCCAGCAGCCCCCTTTCAGGGGGGTTCTACGAGCAGTACTTC. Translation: CASSPLSGGFYEQYF.

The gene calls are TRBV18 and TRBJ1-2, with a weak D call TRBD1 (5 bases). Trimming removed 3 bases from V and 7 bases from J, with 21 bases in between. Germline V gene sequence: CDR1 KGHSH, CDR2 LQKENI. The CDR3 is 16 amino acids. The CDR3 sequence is CASSPGPGPLFGGYTF. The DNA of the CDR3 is TGTGCCAGCTCACCTGGGCCGGGACCGCTATTCGGTGGCTACACCTTC.

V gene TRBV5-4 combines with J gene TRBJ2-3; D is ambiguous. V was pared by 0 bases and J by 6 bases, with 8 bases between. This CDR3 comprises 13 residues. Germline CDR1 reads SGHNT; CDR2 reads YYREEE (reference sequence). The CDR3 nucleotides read TGTGCCAGCAGCTTGGCCAATGCCGATACGCAGTATTTT. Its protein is CASSLANADTQYF.

Here the CDR3 reads CASTDGWRVYNEQFF. The CDR3 DNA is TGTGCCAGCACCGACGGTTGGAGAGTCTACAATGAGCAGTTCTTC. The J gene is TRBJ2-1, the V gene TRBV28; no definite D call. This CDR3 spans 15 amino acids. Germline V gene sequence: CDR1 MDHEN, CDR2 SYDVKM. V lost 7 bases and J 3 bases, leaving 16 bases between the germline ends.

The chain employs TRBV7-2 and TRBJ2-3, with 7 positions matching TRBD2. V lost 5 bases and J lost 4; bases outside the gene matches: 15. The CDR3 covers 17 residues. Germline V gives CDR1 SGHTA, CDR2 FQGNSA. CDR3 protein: CASSLTGGARDADTQYF. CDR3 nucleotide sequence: TGTGCCAGCAGCCTTACGGGGGGTGCACGGGACGCAGATACGCAGTATTTT. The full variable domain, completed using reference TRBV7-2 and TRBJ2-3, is GAGVSQSPSNKVTEKGKDVELRCDPISGHTALYWYRQSLGQGLEFLIYFQGNSAPDKSGLPSDRFSAERTGGSVSTLTIQRTQQEDSAVYLCASSLTGGARDADTQYFGPGTRLTVL.

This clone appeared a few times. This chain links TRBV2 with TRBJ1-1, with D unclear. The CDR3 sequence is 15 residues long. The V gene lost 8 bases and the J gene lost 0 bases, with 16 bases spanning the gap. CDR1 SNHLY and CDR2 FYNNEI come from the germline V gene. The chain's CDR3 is CASPEGGRLNTEAFF. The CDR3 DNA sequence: TGTGCCAGCCCTGAGGGAGGCAGGTTGAACACTGAAGCTTTCTTT.

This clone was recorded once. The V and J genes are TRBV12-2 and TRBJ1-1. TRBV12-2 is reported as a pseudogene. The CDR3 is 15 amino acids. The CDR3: CASRLRFDGNTEAFF. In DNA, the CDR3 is TGTGCAAGTCGCTTAAGGTTTGACGGGAACACTGAAGCTTTCTTT.

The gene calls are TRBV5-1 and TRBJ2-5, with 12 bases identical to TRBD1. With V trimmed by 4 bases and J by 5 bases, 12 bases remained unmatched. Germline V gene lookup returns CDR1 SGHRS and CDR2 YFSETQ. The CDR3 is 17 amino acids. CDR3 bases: TGCGCCAGCAGCCTCTCTCCGGGACAGGGGGCTGGGGAGACCCAGTACTTC. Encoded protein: CASSLSPGQGAGETQYF.

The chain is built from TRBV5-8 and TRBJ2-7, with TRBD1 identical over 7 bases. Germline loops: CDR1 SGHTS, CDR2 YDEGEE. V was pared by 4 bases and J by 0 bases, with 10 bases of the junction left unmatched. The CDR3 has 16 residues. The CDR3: CASSQNRGRPSYEQYF. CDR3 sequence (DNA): TGTGCCAGCAGCCAGAACAGGGGACGGCCCTCCTACGAGCAGTACTTC. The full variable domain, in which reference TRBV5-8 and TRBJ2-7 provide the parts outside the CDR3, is EAGVTQSPTHLIKTRGQQATLRCSPISGHTSVYWYQQALGLGLQFLLWYDEGEERNRGNFPPRFSGRQFPNYSSELNVNALELEDSALYLCASSQNRGRPSYEQYFGPGTRLTVT.

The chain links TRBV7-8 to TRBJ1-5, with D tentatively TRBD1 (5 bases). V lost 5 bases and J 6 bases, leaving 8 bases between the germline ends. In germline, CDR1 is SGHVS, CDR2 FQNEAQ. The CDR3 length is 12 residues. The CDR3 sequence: CASSPGIQPQHF. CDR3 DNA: TGTGCCAGCAGCCCAGGGATTCAGCCCCAGCATTTT. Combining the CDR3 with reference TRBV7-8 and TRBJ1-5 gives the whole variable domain GAGVSQSPRYKVAKRGQDVALRCDPISGHVSLFWYQQALGQGPEFLTYFQNEAQLDKSGLPSDRFFAERPEGSVSTLKIQRTQQEDSAVYLCASSPGIQPQHFGDGTRLSIL.

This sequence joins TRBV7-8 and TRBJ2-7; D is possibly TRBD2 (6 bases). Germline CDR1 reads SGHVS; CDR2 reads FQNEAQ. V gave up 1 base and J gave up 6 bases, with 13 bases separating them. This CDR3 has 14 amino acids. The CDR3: CASSLGDSPSEQYF. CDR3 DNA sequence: TGTGCCAGCAGCTTAGGGGACTCTCCTTCCGAGCAGTACTTC.